This T cell receptor (beta chain) derives from a study of T cell responses to AZD1222 COVID-19 vaccine. The data were produced by immunoSEQ multiplex PCR, yet TCRdb's version contains in-frame clones alone and is incomplete. Among some 170,000 clones listed, approximately 91% were seen once. Germline V gene data show CDR1 as MNHEY and CDR2 as SMNVEV (reference sequence). The CDR3 is 14 residues long. The J segment lost 5 bases and the V segment lost 7 bases, leaving 10 bases of the junction unmatched. The specimen comprised peripheral blood, sampled 28 days after the second AZD1222 dose. The chain has TRBV27 and TRBJ2-7; TRBD1 aligns across 8 bases. The TCR comes from an adult who received the AZD1222 COVID-19 vaccine. In DNA form, the CDR3 reads TGTGCCAGCATTCTGACAGGGGCCTTACACGAGCAGTACTTC. Protein: CASILTGALHEQYF.